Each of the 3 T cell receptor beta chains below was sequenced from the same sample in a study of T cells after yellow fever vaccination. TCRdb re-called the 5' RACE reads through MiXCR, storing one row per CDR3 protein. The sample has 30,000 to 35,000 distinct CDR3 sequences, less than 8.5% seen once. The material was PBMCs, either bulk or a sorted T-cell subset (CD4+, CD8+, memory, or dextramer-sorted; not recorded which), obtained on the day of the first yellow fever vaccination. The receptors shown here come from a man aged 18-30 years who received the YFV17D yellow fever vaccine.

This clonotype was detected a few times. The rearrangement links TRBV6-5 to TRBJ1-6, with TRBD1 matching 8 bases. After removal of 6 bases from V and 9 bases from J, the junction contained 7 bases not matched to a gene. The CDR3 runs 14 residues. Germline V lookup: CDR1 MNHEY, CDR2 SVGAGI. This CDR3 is CASRILGTGSPLHF. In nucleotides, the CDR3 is TGTGCCAGCAGGATTCTCGGGACAGGTTCACCCCTCCACTTT.

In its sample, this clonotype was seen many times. CDR3 DNA: TGTGCCAGCAGCGAGGGACTAGCCGTGACCCAGTACTTC. Translated: CASSEGLAVTQYF. The V and J genes are TRBV9 and TRBJ2-5, with 9 bases identical to TRBD2. The CDR3 consists of 13 residues. Germline values: CDR1 SGDLS, CDR2 YYNGEE. Germline trimming cut 3 bases from V and 7 bases from J; bases unmatched to any gene: 4. Full variable domain (outside the CDR3, taken from reference TRBV9 and TRBJ2-5): DSGVTQTPKHLITATGQRVTLRCSPRSGDLSVYWYQQSLDQGLQFLIQYYNGEERAKGNILERFSAQQFPDLHSELNLSSLELGDSALYFCASSEGLAVTQYFGPGTRLLVL.

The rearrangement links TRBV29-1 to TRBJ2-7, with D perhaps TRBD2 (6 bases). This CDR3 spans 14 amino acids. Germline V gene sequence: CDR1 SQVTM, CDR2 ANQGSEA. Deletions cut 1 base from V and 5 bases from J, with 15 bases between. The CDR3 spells CSVEGGDSPHEQYF. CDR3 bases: TGCAGCGTTGAAGGGGGGGACTCTCCCCACGAGCAGTACTTC.